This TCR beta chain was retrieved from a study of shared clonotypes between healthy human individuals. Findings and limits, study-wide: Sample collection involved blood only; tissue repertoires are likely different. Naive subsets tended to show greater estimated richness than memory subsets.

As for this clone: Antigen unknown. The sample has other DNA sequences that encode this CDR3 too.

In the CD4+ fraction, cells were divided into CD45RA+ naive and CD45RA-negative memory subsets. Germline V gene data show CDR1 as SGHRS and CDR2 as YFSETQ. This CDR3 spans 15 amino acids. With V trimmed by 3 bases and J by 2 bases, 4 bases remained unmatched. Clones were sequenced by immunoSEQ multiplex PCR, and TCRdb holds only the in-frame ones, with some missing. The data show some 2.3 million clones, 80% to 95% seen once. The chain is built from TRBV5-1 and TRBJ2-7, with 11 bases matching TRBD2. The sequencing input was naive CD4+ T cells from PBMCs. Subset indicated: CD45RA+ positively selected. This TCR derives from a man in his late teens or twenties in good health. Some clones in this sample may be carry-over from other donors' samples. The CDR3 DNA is TGCGCCAGCAGCTCGGGGACTAGCGGAACCTACGAGCAGTACTTC. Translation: CASSSGTSGTYEQYF.